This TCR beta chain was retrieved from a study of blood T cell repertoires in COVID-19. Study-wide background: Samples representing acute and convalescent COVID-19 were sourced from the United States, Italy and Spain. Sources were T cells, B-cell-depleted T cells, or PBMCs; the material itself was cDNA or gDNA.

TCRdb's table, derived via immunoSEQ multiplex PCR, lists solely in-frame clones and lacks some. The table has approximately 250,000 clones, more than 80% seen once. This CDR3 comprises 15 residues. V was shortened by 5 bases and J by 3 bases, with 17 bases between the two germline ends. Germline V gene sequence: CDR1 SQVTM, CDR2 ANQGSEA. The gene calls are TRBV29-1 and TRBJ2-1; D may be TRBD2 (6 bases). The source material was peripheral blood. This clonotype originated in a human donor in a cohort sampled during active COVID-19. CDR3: CSVPVGGVRYNEQFF. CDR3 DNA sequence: TGCAGCGTTCCGGTCGGCGGGGTACGCTACAATGAGCAGTTCTTC.